The clone carrying this T cell receptor beta chain was detected a few times. Its specificity is not known. Using immunoSEQ multiplex PCR, the repertoire was profiled, and TCRdb retains in-frame clones only, with some absent. The sample contains 150,000 or so clones, about 80% of which appear only once. This sample is part of a study of cytotoxic CD8 clonotypes in ibrutinib-treated CLL. Study-wide context: Mean per-sample yields comprised about 280,000 productive templates and fewer than 95,000 productive rearrangements.

V was trimmed by 1 base and J by 6 bases, leaving 9 bases between them. The CDR3 spans 14 residues. Germline CDR1 is SGHTA and CDR2 is FQGTGA. Study-wide results and limits: Investigators sampled sustained-remission and progressing patients at differing times.

The chain combines TRBV7-3 with TRBJ2-2; TRBD2 is a possible D gene (5 bases). Material: PBMCs, obtained after 12 months of ibrutinib treatment. This TCR derives from a human donor with chronic lymphocytic leukemia. CDR3 residues: CASSLNSVAGELFF. CDR3 DNA sequence: TGTGCCAGCAGCTTAAATAGCGTCGCCGGGGAGCTGTTTTTT.